This passage covers 4 T cell receptor beta chains from one sample sequenced in a study of blood T cell repertoires in COVID-19. Measured with immunoSEQ multiplex PCR; TCRdb has only the in-frame clones, and not every one. Of roughly 78,000 clones listed, around 89% are singletons. The specimen was peripheral blood. The receptors stem from a man in his 60s with acute or convalescent COVID-19.

This rearrangement joins TRBV18 to TRBJ1-2; D not certain. The V gene lost 4 bases and the J gene lost 6 bases, with 12 bases spanning the gap. This CDR3 has 13 residues. Germline lookup yields CDR1 KGHSH and CDR2 LQKENI. CDR3 residues: CASSLSRDNGYTF. The CDR3 region has the DNA TGTGCCAGCTCACTTTCTCGCGACAATGGCTACACCTTC.

V gene TRBV2 combines with J gene TRBJ2-2, with D possibly being TRBD1 (5 bases). This CDR3 region has 16 residues. The ends were cut back, 0 bases at V and 5 bases at J, with 13 bases in the middle. Germline V gene sequence: CDR1 SNHLY, CDR2 FYNNEI. In DNA form, the CDR3 reads TGTGCCAGCAGTGAAGCGATGCAGGGATTGACCGGGGAGCTGTTTTTT. It is translated as CASSEAMQGLTGELFF.

On this clone: Relative to the germline gene, one junction end is altered; a read error may explain this. The rearrangement joins TRBV5-6 to TRBJ2-7, with 8 bases lining up with TRBD1. The germline V gene encodes CDR1 SGHDT and CDR2 YYEEEE. The CDR3 runs 12 residues. This CDR3 is CASSLQGAATDF. CDR3 bases: TGTGCCAGCAGCTTGCAGGGGGCCGCTACGGACTTC.

The V and J genes are TRBV19 and TRBJ1-5, with D tentatively TRBD1 (6 bases). The CDR3 totals 16 residues. The germline V and J ends were trimmed by 2 bases and 4 bases, with 15 bases remaining between them. CDR1 is LNHDA, CDR2 SQIVND, per germline (reference sequence). CDR3 amino acids: CASSIRQGMGNQPQHF. CDR3 DNA: TGTGCCAGTAGTATACGTCAGGGGATGGGAAATCAGCCCCAGCATTTT.